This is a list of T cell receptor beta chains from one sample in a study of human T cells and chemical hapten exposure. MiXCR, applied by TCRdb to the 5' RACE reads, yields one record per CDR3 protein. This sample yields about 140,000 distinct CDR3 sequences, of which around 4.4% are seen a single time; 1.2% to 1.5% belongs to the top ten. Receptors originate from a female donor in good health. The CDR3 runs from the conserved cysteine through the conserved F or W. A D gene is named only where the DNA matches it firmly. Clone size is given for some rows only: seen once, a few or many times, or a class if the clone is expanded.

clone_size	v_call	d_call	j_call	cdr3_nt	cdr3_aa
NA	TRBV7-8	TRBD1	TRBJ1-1	TGTGCCAGCAGCTTAGAATCAGGGGGCCTCACTGAAGCTTTCTTT	CASSLESGGLTEAFF
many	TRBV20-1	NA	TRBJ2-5	TGCAGTGCTAGTGAGACCCAGTACTTC	CSASETQYF
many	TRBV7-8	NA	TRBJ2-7	TGTGCCAGCAGCCCCCCACTCCGGAGTGTCGGGGTAAGGCAGTACTTC	CASSPPLRSVGVRQYF
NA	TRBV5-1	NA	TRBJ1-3	TGCGCCAGCAGCTTAAGGAGCTTTGGAAACACCATATATTTT	CASSLRSFGNTIYF
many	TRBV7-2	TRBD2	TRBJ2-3	TGTGCCAGCAGCTTCCCGAGCGGGGGGGTCTCAGATACGCAGTATTTT	CASSFPSGGVSDTQYF
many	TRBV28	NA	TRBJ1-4	TGTGCCAGCATTAAAAGGGCCTCTAATGAAAAACTGTTTTTT	CASIKRASNEKLFF
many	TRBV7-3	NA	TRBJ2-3	TGTGCCAGCAGCTTACCCGGGAGCACAGATACGCAGTATTTT	CASSLPGSTDTQYF
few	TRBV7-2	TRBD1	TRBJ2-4	TGTGCCAGCAGCTTGGACAGGGGAGGAGTAAACATTCAGTACTTC	CASSLDRGGVNIQYF
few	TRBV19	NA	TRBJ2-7	TGTGCCAGTAGTCCCTCGACAGAAATATACGAGCAGTACTTC	CASSPSTEIYEQYF
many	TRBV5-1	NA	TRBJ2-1	TGCGCCAGCAGCTTGGCTGGCAGCGGCTATTACAATGAGCAGTTCTTC	CASSLAGSGYYNEQFF
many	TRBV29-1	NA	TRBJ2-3	TGCAGCGTTGAGCTGGGGGGAACAGATACGCAGTATTTT	CSVELGGTDTQYF
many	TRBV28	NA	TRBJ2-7	TGTGCCAGCAGTTTGTGGGGGACGGGAAGCTCCTACGAGCAGTACTTC	CASSLWGTGSSYEQYF
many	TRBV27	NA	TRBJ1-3	TGTGCCAGCAGTCCGCGTGCAGGAGACTCTGGAAACACCATATATTTT	CASSPRAGDSGNTIYF
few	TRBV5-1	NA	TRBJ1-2	TGCGCCAGCAGACGGGAGGCAGGGTCCCAAACCTATGGCTACACCTTC	CASRREAGSQTYGYTF
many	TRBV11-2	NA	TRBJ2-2	TGTGCCAGCAGCTTAGATGTAAACACCGGGGAGCTGTTTTTT	CASSLDVNTGELFF
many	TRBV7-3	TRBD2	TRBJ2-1	TGTGCCAGCAGCTTTCGCACTAGCGGGGGGCATGAGCAGTTCTTC	CASSFRTSGGHEQFF
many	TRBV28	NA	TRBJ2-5	TGTGCCAGCACCAGGACCATCCAAGAGACCCAGTACTTC	CASTRTIQETQYF